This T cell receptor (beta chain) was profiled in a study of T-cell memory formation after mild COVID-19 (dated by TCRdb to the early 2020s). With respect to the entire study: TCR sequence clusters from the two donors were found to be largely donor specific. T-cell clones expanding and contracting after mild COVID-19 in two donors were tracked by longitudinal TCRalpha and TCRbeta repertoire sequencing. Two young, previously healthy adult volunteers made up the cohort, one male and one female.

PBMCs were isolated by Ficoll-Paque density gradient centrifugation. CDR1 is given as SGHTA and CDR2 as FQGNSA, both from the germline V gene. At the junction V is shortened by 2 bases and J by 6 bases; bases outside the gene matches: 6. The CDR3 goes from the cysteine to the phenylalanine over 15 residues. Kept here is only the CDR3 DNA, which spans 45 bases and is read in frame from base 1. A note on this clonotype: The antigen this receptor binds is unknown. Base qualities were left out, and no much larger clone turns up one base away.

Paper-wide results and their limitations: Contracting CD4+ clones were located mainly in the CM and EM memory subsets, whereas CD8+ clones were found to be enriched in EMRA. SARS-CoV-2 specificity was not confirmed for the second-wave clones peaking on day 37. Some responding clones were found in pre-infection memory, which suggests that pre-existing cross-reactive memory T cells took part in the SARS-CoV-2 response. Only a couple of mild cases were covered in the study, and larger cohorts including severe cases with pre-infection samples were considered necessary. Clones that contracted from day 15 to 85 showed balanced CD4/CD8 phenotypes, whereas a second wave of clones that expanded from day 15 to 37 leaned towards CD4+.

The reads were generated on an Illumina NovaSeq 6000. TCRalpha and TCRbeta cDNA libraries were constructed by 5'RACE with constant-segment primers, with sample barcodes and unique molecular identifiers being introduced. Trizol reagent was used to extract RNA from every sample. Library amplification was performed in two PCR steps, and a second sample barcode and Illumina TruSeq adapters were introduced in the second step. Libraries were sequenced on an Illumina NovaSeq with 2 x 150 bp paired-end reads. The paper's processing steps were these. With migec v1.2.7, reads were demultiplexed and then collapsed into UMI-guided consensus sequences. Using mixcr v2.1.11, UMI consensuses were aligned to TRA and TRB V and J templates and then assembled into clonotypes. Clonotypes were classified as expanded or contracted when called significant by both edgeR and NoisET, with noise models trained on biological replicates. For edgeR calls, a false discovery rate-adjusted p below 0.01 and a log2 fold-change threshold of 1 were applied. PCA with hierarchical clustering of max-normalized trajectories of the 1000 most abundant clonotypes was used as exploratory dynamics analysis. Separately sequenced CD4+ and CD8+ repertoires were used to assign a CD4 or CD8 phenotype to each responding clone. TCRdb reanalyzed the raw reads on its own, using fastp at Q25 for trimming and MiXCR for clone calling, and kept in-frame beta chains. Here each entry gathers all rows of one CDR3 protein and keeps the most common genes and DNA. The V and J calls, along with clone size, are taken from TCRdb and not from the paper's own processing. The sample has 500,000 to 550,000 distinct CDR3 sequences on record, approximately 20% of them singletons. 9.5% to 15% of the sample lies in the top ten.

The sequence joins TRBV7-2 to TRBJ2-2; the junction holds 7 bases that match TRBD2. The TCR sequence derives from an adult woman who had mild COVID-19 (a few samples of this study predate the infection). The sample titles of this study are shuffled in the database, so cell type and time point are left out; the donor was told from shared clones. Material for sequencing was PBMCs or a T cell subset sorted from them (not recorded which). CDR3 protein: CASSLKTSNSGELFF. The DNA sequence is TGTGCCAGCAGCTTAAAGACTAGCAATTCCGGGGAGCTGTTTTTT.